This TCR beta chain emerged from a study of blood T cell repertoires in COVID-19. The wider study: Samples came from the United States, Italy and Spain, spanning acute and convalescent COVID-19.

A single count supports this clone. Losses at the gene ends were 4 bases for V and 2 bases for J; bases not matched to a gene: 8. The CDR3 consists of 17 residues. The V gene's germline CDR1 is SGHKS and CDR2 YYEKEE (reference sequence). Authors' methods: Amplification from reference gene primers served as the basis for estimated nucleated cell counts. TCRdb keeps only in-frame clones here, not all; method: immunoSEQ multiplex PCR. That table gives V, J and clone size, and the DNA gave D and trimming. Of under 80,000 clones listed, approximately 86% are singletons. The sequencing input was peripheral blood. This chain connects TRBV5-5 to TRBJ2-6; 8 positions agree with TRBD1. This receptor was taken from a human donor in a cohort sampled during active COVID-19. In DNA form, the CDR3 reads TGTGCCAGCAGCCTCGACGACAGGGGAACTGGGGCCAACGTCCTGACTTTC. It translates to CASSLDDRGTGANVLTF.